The rows below give T cell receptor beta chains drawn from one sample of a study of blood T cell repertoires in COVID-19. Method: immunoSEQ multiplex PCR; TCRdb's copy keeps in-frame clones and lacks some. The data hold roughly 150,000 clones, with more than 65% observed a single time. The sample consisted of peripheral blood. These receptor sequences come from a woman in her forties or fifties with acute or convalescent COVID-19. Each CDR3 is given with its conserved first and last residue. Each record gives: V gene, clone size, J gene, D gene, CDR3 DNA, CDR3 protein. D genes are given only for firm matches. Rows give clone size only sometimes, using once, few, many, or a class for an expanded clone.

TRBV21-1	NA	TRBJ1-2	NA	TGTGCCAGCAGCAAGGGGGCAGCCTCGGGCTACACCTTC	CASSKGAASGYTF
TRBV15	few	TRBJ2-5	NA	TGTGCCACCAGCAGAAAGGTAGCGATGAGGGAGACCCAGTACTTC	CATSRKVAMRETQYF
TRBV6-6	NA	TRBJ2-3	NA	TGTGCCAGCAGTTACTCTGGGGGGTATACGCAGTATTTT	CASSYSGGYTQYF
TRBV18	NA	TRBJ1-4	NA	TGTGCCAGCTCACCAACGGCGAGGAATGAAAAACTGTTTTTT	CASSPTARNEKLFF
TRBV24-1	few	TRBJ2-1	NA	TGTGCCACCAGTGGGCAGGGCGGCAATGAGCAGTTCTTC	CATSGQGGNEQFF
TRBV7-9	NA	TRBJ1-1	NA	TGTGCCAGCAGCTTGTTTAGCCCGAACACTGAAGCTTTCTTT	CASSLFSPNTEAFF
TRBV29-1	NA	TRBJ1-1	TRBD1	TGCAGCATACGCGGACAGGGGGCTAGAATGAACACTGAAGCTTTCTTT	CSIRGQGARMNTEAFF
TRBV6-5	NA	TRBJ1-6	NA	TGTGCCAGCAGTTTGAGGGCAAATTCACCCCTCCACTTT	CASSLRANSPLHF
TRBV7-2	NA	TRBJ2-1	NA	TGTGCCAGCAGCATCGATCGGGGCTCCTACAATGAGCAGTTCTTC	CASSIDRGSYNEQFF
TRBV11-2	NA	TRBJ2-7	TRBD2	TGTGCCAGCAGCTTATCTTGGGAGGGCTCCTACGAGCAGTACTTC	CASSLSWEGSYEQYF
TRBV14	once	TRBJ2-1	NA	TGTGCCAGCAGCCAAATAAGTCCTAGCACGAAGTTCTTC	CASSQISPSTKFF
TRBV11-2	NA	TRBJ2-3	NA	TGTGCCAGCAGCTTATTCCAGCCCAGCGTTTATTTT	CASSLFQPSVYF
TRBV5-1	NA	TRBJ1-1	NA	TGCGCCAGCAGCTTGGAAGTGAGTATGAACACTGAAGCTTTCTTT	CASSLEVSMNTEAFF
TRBV2	NA	TRBJ1-2	NA	TGTGCCAGCAGTGAAGCGCTTCGGGGGAGGAGTGGCTATGGCTACACCTTC	CASSEALRGRSGYGYTF
TRBV6-5	NA	TRBJ1-2	NA	TGTGCCAGCAGCGACCCCGCCAGGGGTGGCTACACCTTC	CASSDPARGGYTF
TRBV13	NA	TRBJ1-2	TRBD1	TGTGCCAGCAGCACGACCGGGACAGGGGTGTATGGCTACACCTTC	CASSTTGTGVYGYTF
TRBV20-1	NA	TRBJ1-2	NA	TGCAGTCCAGCTAGTCTATACGGCTACACCTTC	CSPASLYGYTF
TRBV10-3	NA	TRBJ1-4	TRBD1	TGTGCCATCAGTTTCCGGGACAGGGACGGAAAACTGTTTTTT	CAISFRDRDGKLFF
TRBV19	NA	TRBJ1-5	NA	TGTGCCAGTTGTACAGGTTTTAATCAGCCCCAGCATTTT	CASCTGFNQPQHF
TRBV2	NA	TRBJ1-2	TRBD1	TGTGCCAGCAGTGAACAGGGGGCTGGCTATGGCTACACCTTC	CASSEQGAGYGYTF
TRBV5-1	NA	TRBJ1-2	NA	TGCGCCAGCAGCTTGGCTACGTTTTCTGGCTACACCTTC	CASSLATFSGYTF
TRBV27	NA	TRBJ2-3	TRBD2	TGTGCCAGCAGTTTATCTAGCGGGGGCACAGATACGCAGTATTTT	CASSLSSGGTDTQYF
TRBV5-1	NA	TRBJ2-2	NA	TGCGCCAGCAGCTTGAACGCGGACGGGGAGCTGTTTTTT	CASSLNADGELFF
TRBV4-3	few	TRBJ2-2	TRBD2	TGCGCCAGCAGCCAAGATAGCCCGGGAGGGGCCGGGGAGCTGTTTTTT	CASSQDSPGGAGELFF
TRBV7-2	NA	TRBJ2-4	TRBD2	TGTGCCAGCAGCTCGTTAGGCGGGGGGAAGCTAGCCAAAAACATTCAGTACTTC	CASSSLGGGKLAKNIQYF
TRBV27	few	TRBJ1-1	TRBD1	TGTGCCAGCAGTCGCGCCGGGACAGGGGGCACCAACACTGAAGCTTTCTTT	CASSRAGTGGTNTEAFF
TRBV12-3/TRBV12-4	NA	TRBJ1-2	NA	TGTGCCAGCAGTTTGCACGGCTATGGCTACACCTTC	CASSLHGYGYTF
TRBV29-1	NA	TRBJ1-4	NA	TGCAGCGTTGCCCGGGGAGGTGAAAAACTGTTTTTT	CSVARGGEKLFF
TRBV6-5	NA	TRBJ1-2	TRBD1	TGTGCCAGCAGTTGGCCGGGACAGAGTATAGGGGGCTACACCTTC	CASSWPGQSIGGYTF
TRBV5-1	NA	TRBJ1-1	TRBD1	TGCGCCAGCAGCTCCACTGGACAGGGGTCCTCTGAAGCTTTCTTT	CASSSTGQGSSEAFF
TRBV29-1	NA	TRBJ2-3	TRBD2	TGCAGCGTCCTTCTTCTAGCGGCTAGCACAGATACGCAGTATTTT	CSVLLLAASTDTQYF
TRBV11-1	NA	TRBJ2-1	NA	TGTGCCAGCAGCGGAACCGGGACTTTTCAGTTCTTC	CASSGTGTFQFF
TRBV2	once	TRBJ2-7	NA	TGTGCCAGCAGTGATCCGAACTCGGGCTACGAGCAGTACTTC	CASSDPNSGYEQYF
TRBV7-2	NA	TRBJ2-7	TRBD2	TGTGCCAGCAGCCCGGGGGGACTCCCGCAATACGAGCAGTACTTC	CASSPGGLPQYEQYF
TRBV7-2	once	TRBJ2-2	TRBD2	TGTGCCAGCAGCTCATCAGGACTAGCGGTAAACACCGGGGAGCTGTTTTTT	CASSSSGLAVNTGELFF
TRBV7-2	NA	TRBJ2-5	TRBD2	TGTGCCAGCAGCATGCGGACTAGCGGGAGTTCCGAGACCCAGTACTTC	CASSMRTSGSSETQYF
TRBV5-4	NA	TRBJ1-1	NA	TGTGCCAGCAGCTTGGGGCGGATAAACACTGAAGCTTTCTTT	CASSLGRINTEAFF
TRBV7-2	NA	TRBJ1-5	NA	TGTGCCAGCAGCCGATGGACCGGGGAGCCCCAGCATTTT	CASSRWTGEPQHF
TRBV10-3	few	TRBJ2-3	TRBD2	TGTGCCATCAGCCGTCCTAGCGGGGGGCAGCTAGATACGCAGTATTTT	CAISRPSGGQLDTQYF
TRBV7-9	NA	TRBJ2-6	TRBD1	TGTGCCAGCAGCACCGGACAGGGCGCCAACGTCCTGACTTTC	CASSTGQGANVLTF
TRBV6-6	NA	TRBJ1-1	NA	TGTGCCAGCACCATAGGACAGAATGAAGCTTTCTTT	CASTIGQNEAFF
TRBV7-9	NA	TRBJ1-6	NA	TGTGCCAGCAGCTCGACTGGTTCACCCCTCCACTTT	CASSSTGSPLHF
TRBV7-2	NA	TRBJ2-7	NA	TGTGCCAGCAACGAGGGTTACTACGAGCAGTACTTC	CASNEGYYEQYF
TRBV18	NA	TRBJ2-1	NA	TGTGCCAGCTCATCAGAAATCAATGAGCAGTTCTTC	CASSSEINEQFF
TRBV5-1	NA	TRBJ2-1	TRBD1	TGCGCCAGCAGCTCAATACAGACAGGGGATGAGCAGTTCTTC	CASSSIQTGDEQFF
TRBV7-2	NA	TRBJ2-7	NA	TGTGCCAGCACTCCAATGGCAGCTAGCTACGAGCAGTACTTC	CASTPMAASYEQYF
TRBV7-8	NA	TRBJ1-5	NA	TGTGCCAGCAGCGCCGCCCGGACAGTTAGCAATCAGCCCCAGCATTTT	CASSAARTVSNQPQHF
TRBV6-6	NA	TRBJ2-5	TRBD2	TGTGCCAGCAGCCGACTTGGCACAGCGGGGGACCAAGAGACCCAGTACTTC	CASSRLGTAGDQETQYF
TRBV11-2	NA	TRBJ1-4	NA	TGTGCCAGCAGCCCCGGGGGGATTGGTGAAAAACTGTTTTTT	CASSPGGIGEKLFF
TRBV29-1	NA	TRBJ2-5	NA	TGCAGCGTTGAGCAGGGGTGGGAGACCCAGTACTTC	CSVEQGWETQYF
TRBV30	NA	TRBJ1-2	NA	TGTGCCTGGAGTGTACAGGTGACAACGGGCTACACCTTC	CAWSVQVTTGYTF